The 13 T cell receptor beta chains below all came from one sample that was sequenced in a study of T cells in Graves' hyperthyroidism and ophthalmopathy. Amplification targeted TCR beta CDR3 regions from RNA transcripts. A set of HTBI primers served as the primers for a first-round RT-PCR of the TCR CDR3. TCRdb processed the multiplex PCR reads anew with MiXCR; each CDR3 protein has one entry. The profile shows hundreds of thousands of distinct CDR3 sequences, approximately 15% of them singletons. Sequencing used blood. The receptor set was obtained from a woman between 18 and 30 years old with Graves' hyperthyroidism.

The chain combines TRBV24-1 with TRBJ2-7; TRBD1 matches 7 bases. There are 15 residues in the CDR3. V shed 3 bases and J 3 bases; nucleotides not matched to a gene: 7. The germline V gene has CDR1 KGHDR and CDR2 SFDVKD. The CDR3: CATSDNTGQNYEQYF. In nucleotides, the CDR3 is TGTGCCACCAGTGATAATACGGGACAGAACTACGAGCAGTACTTC.

This clonotype was seen ten or more times. One end of the junction does not line up with germline, which may come from a read error. CDR3 sequence (DNA): TGTCCCAGCAGTGTACAGGTTCCCTACACTGAAGCTTTCTTT. Translation: CPSSVQVPYTEAFF. The chain employs TRBV2 and TRBJ1-1; tentatively, D is TRBD1 (5 bases). CDR3 length: 14 amino acids. Germline lookup yields CDR1 SNHLY and CDR2 FYNNEI. Supplemented by reference TRBV2 and TRBJ1-1, the full variable domain reads EPEVTQTPSHQVTQMGQEVILRCVPISNHLYFYWYRQILGQKVEFLVSFYNNEISEKSEIFDDQFSVERPDGSNFTLKIRSTKLEDSAMYFCPSSVQVPYTEAFFGQGTRLTVV.

This clonotype was seen at least ten times. The DNA for the CDR3 is TGTGCCAGCAGTGACAGGGGAGACACTGAAGCTTTCTTT. Translating gives CASSDRGDTEAFF. The chain couples TRBV2 to TRBJ1-1; tentatively, D is TRBD1 (6 bases). V dropped 3 bases and J dropped 3 bases, with 8 bases sitting between them. Germline V gene sequence: CDR1 SNHLY, CDR2 FYNNEI. The CDR3 runs to 13 residues.

This clonotype was observed a handful of times. The rearrangement joins TRBV7-7 to TRBJ2-3; D call uncertain. The CDR3 covers 15 residues. V lost 0 bases and J 0 bases, leaving 7 bases between the germline ends. From germline, CDR1 is SSHAT and CDR2 FNYEAQ (reference sequence). CDR3 bases: TGTGCCAGCAGCTTAGCGCTAGGGAGCACAGATACGCAGTATTTT. Protein: CASSLALGSTDTQYF. The full variable domain, with the rest looked up from reference TRBV7-7 and TRBJ2-3, is GAGVSQSPRYKVTKRGQDVTLRCDPISSHATLYWYQQALGQGPEFLTYFNYEAQPDKSGLPSDRFSAERPEGSISTLTIQRTEQRDSAMYRCASSLALGSTDTQYFGPGTRLTVL.

The CDR3 loop reads CASSLEGRANEKLFF. The CDR3 DNA reads as TGTGCCAGCAGCTTAGAAGGGAGAGCTAATGAAAAACTGTTTTTT. The chain is built from TRBV7-2 and TRBJ1-4; no definite D call. The ends were cut back, 1 base at V and 3 bases at J, with 9 bases in the middle. Looked up from germline, CDR1 is SGHTA and CDR2 is FQGNSA. The CDR3 covers 15 residues.

CDR3 residues: CSARPGGGNSPLHF. The DNA for the CDR3 is TGCAGTGCTCGTCCCGGGGGCGGAAATTCACCCCTCCACTTT. The V call is TRBV20-1, the J call TRBJ1-6; D might be TRBD1 (6 bases). Per the germline V gene, CDR1 is DFQATT and CDR2 is SNEGSKA (reference sequence). The length of the CDR3 is 14 residues. Trimming took 5 bases from V and 7 from J, leaving 15 bases between them.

This clonotype was seen ten or more times. This sequence joins TRBV20-1 and TRBJ2-7, with D possibly TRBD1 on 6 matching bases. V lost 4 bases, J lost 2 bases, and 9 bases lay in between. This CDR3 is built from 12 residues. Germline V gives CDR1 DFQATT, CDR2 SNEGSKA (reference sequence). The CDR3 loop is CSATDRTYEQYF. As DNA, the CDR3 is TGCAGTGCTACGGACAGAACCTACGAGCAGTACTTC.

The chain employs TRBV9 and TRBJ2-7; no definite D call. CDR3 size: 14 residues. V lost 2 bases and J 2 bases, leaving 11 bases between the germline ends. Looked up from germline, CDR1 is SGDLS and CDR2 is YYNGEE. This CDR3 is CASSVGDSTYEQYF. DNA of the CDR3: TGTGCCAGCAGCGTTGGTGACTCCACCTACGAGCAGTACTTC.

J is TRBJ2-3 and V is TRBV10-3; D is undetermined. This CDR3 is built from 13 residues. Trimming stripped 3 bases from V and 2 bases from J, with 6 bases between. Looked up from germline, CDR1 is ENHRY and CDR2 is SYGVKD. CDR3 in DNA: TGTGCCATCAGTGAAGCCTACACAGATACGCAGTATTTT. Its translation: CAISEAYTDTQYF.

As concerns this clonotype: One end of the junction is discordant with germline, which a read error may explain. The CDR3 here is CATSARDRGNTGELFF. As DNA, the CDR3 is TGCGCCACCAGTGCCCGGGACAGGGGGAACACCGGGGAGCTGTTTTTT. The chain has TRBV24-1 and TRBJ2-2, with 10 bases fitting TRBD1. CDR3 length: 16 residues. The germline gives CDR1 KGHDR, CDR2 SFDVKD.

This clonotype was seen more than once but under ten times. V and J are TRBV12-3 or TRBV12-4 and TRBJ2-6; D may be TRBD1 (8 bases). CDR3 length: 18 amino acids. The V end lost 3 bases, the J end lost 0 bases, and 15 bases lay between the germline ends. The CDR3 loop is CASSFPQGGDSGANVLTF. CDR3 bases: TGTGCCAGCAGTTTTCCACAGGGGGGGGACTCTGGGGCCAACGTCCTGACTTTC.

This clonotype was counted a few times. A much larger clone differs by one base, so this may be a read error. The V and J genes are TRBV15 and TRBJ2-1; TRBD2 matches at 8 bases. This CDR3 contains 15 residues. Trimming removed 4 bases from V and 9 bases from J; junction bases left unmatched: 11. The V gene's germline CDR1 is LNHNV and CDR2 YYDKDF (reference sequence). In DNA, the CDR3 is TGTGCCACCAGCACTGGGAGCGGGAGACGGAGTGAGCAGTTCTTC. This translates into CATSTGSGRRSEQFF.

The chain carries TRBV27 and TRBJ1-5; D is unresolved. Per the germline V gene, CDR1 is MNHEY and CDR2 is SMNVEV (reference sequence). V dropped 4 bases and J dropped 0 bases, with 4 bases sitting between them. The CDR3 is 13 residues long. CDR3 nucleotide sequence: TGTGCCAGCAGTTATGCTAGCAATCAGCCCCAGCATTTT. Translation: CASSYASNQPQHF.